This entry is about one TCR beta chain. These data originate in a study of OX40 agonist ivuxolimab in advanced cancers. Assay used: immunoSEQ multiplex PCR; TCRdb lists only in-frame clones, some missing. Counted here are tens of thousands of clones, 80% occurring once; the ten biggest clones make up 1% to 1.5%. Germline CDR1 is SGHTA and CDR2 is FQGNSA. This CDR3 region has 15 residues. Trimming took 4 bases from V and 8 from J; bases not matched to a gene: 7. The chain has TRBV7-2 and TRBJ1-4; the match to TRBD1 covers 10 bases. The sample here was CD4+ or CD8+ T cells sorted from blood, taken in a trial of the OX40 agonist ivuxolimab. The TCR was taken from an adult with an advanced solid tumor such as melanoma, head and neck, liver or kidney cancer. CDR3 in amino acids: CASSSQTGGAEKLFF. The CDR3, as DNA: TGTGCCAGCAGCTCACAGACAGGGGGCGCAGAAAAACTGTTTTTT.